This T cell receptor beta chain was obtained from a study of identical twins. CDR3 length: 16 amino acids. With 4 bases removed from V and 5 bases from J, the gap between germline ends came to 19 bases. Germline lookup yields CDR1 SGDLS and CDR2 YYNGEE. Concerning this clonotype itself: Its antigen is not identified.

Overall study results and limits: Abundant beta clonotypes from cord blood had fewer insertions, unlike memory repertoires, which showed none. With monozygotic twins, out-of-frame TCR alpha sharing exceeded what models estimated. Alpha sequences out of frame and shared by twins had excess low generation probability.

TCRdb reanalysed the 5' RACE reads using MiXCR and keeps one entry per CDR3 protein. This repertoire shows 1,800,000 or so distinct CDR3 sequences, around a third found once; its top ten account for 0.27%. Healthy Caucasians, and only they, were the donors. Sequenced: cord blood. This TCR was recovered from a newborn girl in good health. V usage is TRBV9 and J usage is TRBJ2-1, with D perhaps matching TRBD1 (7 bases). CDR3 sequence (DNA): TGTGCCAGCAGCCCGGAGGGGGCGCGAGTGGACAATGAGCAGTTCTTC. This translates into CASSPEGARVDNEQFF.